Presented here are 20 T cell receptor beta chains from one specimen sequenced in a study of regulatory T cells in long-lasting Graves disease. Building the TCR beta libraries relied on iRepertoire HTBI primers, and CDR3 regions underwent Arm-PCR. TCRdb reprocessed the multiplex PCR reads via MiXCR and lists one record per CDR3 protein. Among approximately 470,000 distinct CDR3 sequences listed, around 21% were seen once. The time point was: persistent/refractory GD, antithyroid drugs over 5 years with positive TRAb. PBMCs provided the RNA from which the TCR library was made. The sequencing used peripheral blood mononuclear cells (PBMCs), collected when the disease was refractory, from a patient treated with antithyroid drugs. These receptor sequences come from a female donor with Graves disease.

The genes are TRBV30 and TRBJ2-7, with D hard to call. V was pared by 4 bases and J by 2 bases, with 15 bases between. CDR1 is GTSNPN, CDR2 SVGIG, per germline (reference sequence). The CDR3 spans 14 residues. This CDR3 reads CAWIPQVFTYEQYF. In nucleotides, the CDR3 is TGTGCCTGGATTCCTCAGGTTTTTACCTACGAGCAGTACTTC.

A few counts support this clonotype. The chain recombines TRBV28 with TRBJ2-1; 9 bases match TRBD1. Germline V gene lookup returns CDR1 MDHEN and CDR2 SYDVKM. The trim removed 5 bases at V and 6 bases at J, leaving 5 bases unmatched. The length of the CDR3 is 14 residues. The CDR3 loop reads CASSTRQGGNEQFF. CDR3 coding DNA: TGTGCCAGCAGTACCCGACAGGGGGGCAATGAGCAGTTCTTC.

The chain recombines TRBV7-8 with TRBJ2-2, with D maybe TRBD2 (6 bases). Germline CDR1 and CDR2: SGHVS and FQNEAQ. The length of the CDR3 is 15 residues. V lost 2 bases to trimming and J lost 4 bases, with 11 bases between them. CDR3 region: CASSLRREFTGELFF. CDR3 in DNA: TGTGCCAGCAGCTTACGTCGGGAGTTCACCGGGGAGCTGTTTTTT. Full variable domain (missing parts from reference TRBV7-8 and TRBJ2-2): GAGVSQSPRYKVAKRGQDVALRCDPISGHVSLFWYQQALGQGPEFLTYFQNEAQLDKSGLPSDRFFAERPEGSVSTLKIQRTQQEDSAVYLCASSLRREFTGELFFGEGSRLTVL.

This chain uses TRBV6-5 with TRBJ1-1; D remains ambiguous. Germline V CDR1 and CDR2: MNHEY, SVGAGI. V lost 4 bases to trimming and J lost 7 bases, with 13 bases between them. CDR3 length equals 13 residues. CDR3 sequence (DNA): TGTGCCAGCAGTTCCAACCCTAGAAGTGAAGCTTTCTTT. Translated: CASSSNPRSEAFF.

This clonotype has just a few counts. The rearrangement joins TRBV29-1 to TRBJ1-2; the match to TRBD1 covers 8 bases. In germline, CDR1 is SQVTM, CDR2 ANQGSEA. J lost 5 bases, V lost 4 bases, and 12 bases had no gene match. CDR3 size: 15 residues. As DNA, the CDR3 is TGCAGCGTTGGGACCGGACAGGGTCTTTTTTATGGCTACACCTTC. Translating it yields CSVGTGQGLFYGYTF.

This clonotype appeared once. This chain joins TRBV30 and TRBJ2-1; 9 bases are a match to TRBD2. The CDR3 contains 15 residues. CDR1 GTSNPN and CDR2 SVGIG come from the germline V gene (reference sequence). V shed 4 bases, J shed 6 bases, and the junction held 10 bases outside the gene matches. Here the CDR3 reads CAWIKRLAGPNEQFF. The CDR3 bases are TGTGCCTGGATTAAAAGGCTAGCGGGACCCAATGAGCAGTTCTTC.

Here the CDR3 DNA reads TGTGCCAGCAGCCCCGGGACAAGAGGGGGAGATACGCAGTATTTT. Translating gives CASSPGTRGGDTQYF. V is TRBV7-9 and J is TRBJ2-3; TRBD1 might be the D (6 bases). The V end lost 5 bases, the J end lost 5 bases, and 17 bases lay between the germline ends. CDR3 size: 15 residues. Germline-derived CDR1 and CDR2 are SEHNR and FQNEAQ (reference sequence).

This clonotype was seen more than once but under ten times. The chain recombines TRBV10-3 with TRBJ2-7; TRBD2 matches 7 bases. Germline V gives CDR1 ENHRY, CDR2 SYGVKD. CDR3 length: 13 residues. V lost 10 bases and J lost 1; bases outside the gene matches: 7. CDR3 amino acids: CATLPSGSYEQYF. The CDR3 DNA sequence: TGTGCCACCCTGCCTAGCGGATCCTACGAGCAGTACTTC.

This rearrangement joins TRBV4-1 to TRBJ1-5; 8 positions match TRBD1. The CDR3 runs to 14 residues. The V gene end was trimmed by 4 bases and the J gene end by 5 bases; junction bases not matched to a gene: 4. CDR1 and CDR2 from the germline V gene are MGHRA and YSYEKL. CDR3 DNA: TGCGCCAGCAGCCTTAGGACAGGGTATCAGCCCCAGCATTTT. Its protein is CASSLRTGYQPQHF.

The chain uses TRBV7-8 and TRBJ1-5; D is ambiguous. Germline CDR1 SGHVS, CDR2 FQNEAQ. V lost 3 bases to trimming and J lost 1 base, with 16 bases between them. CDR3 length: 17 amino acids. The CDR3, as DNA: TGTGCCAGCAGCTTCACGATACTAGATTCGAGCAATCAGCCCCAGCATTTT. Translated: CASSFTILDSSNQPQHF.

This clonotype was seen repeatedly, ten times or more. This chain links TRBV3-1 with TRBJ2-1; 13 bases fit TRBD2. The CDR3 sequence is 14 residues long. V dropped 4 bases and J dropped 12; count of bases not matched to a gene: 6. The germline V gene has CDR1 LGHDT and CDR2 YNNKEL (reference sequence). The CDR3 DNA follows: TGTGCCAGCAGCCCGGGACTAGCGGGATTCGGGCAGTTCTTC. Amino acid sequence: CASSPGLAGFGQFF.

Note on this clonotype: Possible read error: a much larger clone is one base away. The chain uses TRBV28 and TRBJ2-7; 9 bases are a match to TRBD2. This CDR3 region has 14 residues. Germline assignment: CDR1 MDHEN and CDR2 SYDVKM. The CDR3 is CASSVAGAPYGQYF. DNA for the CDR3: TGTGCCAGCAGTGTAGCGGGAGCCCCCTACGGGCAGTACTTC.

The chain combines TRBV6-9 with TRBJ2-7; TRBD1 matches at 8 bases. The CDR3 consists of 15 residues. The V segment lost 3 bases and the J segment 2 bases; nucleotides outside the gene matches: 6. CDR1 is MNHGY, CDR2 SVAAGI, per germline. CDR3 sequence (DNA): TGTGCCAGCAGTTACTCTGTCAGGGGGCCCTACGAGCAGTACTTC. Its translation: CASSYSVRGPYEQYF.

The chain has TRBV14 and TRBJ2-2, with D uncertain. There are 14 residues in the CDR3. Germline V gene lookup returns CDR1 SGHDN and CDR2 FVKESK. V gave up 5 bases and J gave up 0 bases, with 7 bases separating them. CDR3 sequence reads: CASSARANTGELFF. The CDR3, as DNA: TGTGCCAGCAGCGCGCGCGCGAACACCGGGGAGCTGTTTTTT.

A note on this clonotype: Being one base from a much bigger clone, this may be a read error. The chain links TRBV13 to TRBJ1-6; TRBD1 aligns across 10 bases. The CDR3 contains 15 residues. Germline V CDR1 and CDR2: PRHDT, FYEKMQ (reference sequence). CDR3 bases: TGTGCCAGCAGCAGAGGGGACAGGGGTGATTCACCCCCCCACTTT. Translation: CASSRGDRGDSPPHF.

This clonotype was counted at least ten times. This chain uses TRBV2 with TRBJ2-7, with D possibly being TRBD1 or TRBD2 (6 bases each). This CDR3 has 16 residues. Looked up from germline, CDR1 is SNHLY and CDR2 is FYNNEI. The germline V and J ends were trimmed by 3 bases and 5 bases, with 20 bases remaining between them. This CDR3 reads CASSEVGGRSGNEQYF. The CDR3 bases are TGTGCCAGCAGTGAGGTGGGGGGCAGGTCCGGCAACGAGCAGTACTTC.

This clonotype was observed a few times. The chain recombines TRBV12-3 or TRBV12-4 with TRBJ2-7; D is perhaps TRBD2 (5 bases). The V end lost 3 bases, the J end lost 3 bases, and 12 bases lay between the germline ends. The CDR3 length is 14 residues. DNA of the CDR3: TGTGCCAGCAGTTTTCGAGGGCAGAACTACGAGCAGTACTTC. Its protein product is CASSFRGQNYEQYF.

This clonotype was detected a few times. This chain joins TRBV14 and TRBJ2-7; D is uncertain. This CDR3 is 14 amino acids long. Trimming shortened V by 1 base and J by 0 bases, and 7 bases separated the two germline ends. Looked up from germline, CDR1 is SGHDN and CDR2 is FVKESK. The CDR3 nucleotides are TGTGCCAGCAGCCAAGGAAAGGGCTCCTACGAGCAGTACTTC. It specifies CASSQGKGSYEQYF.

At least ten counts were recorded for this clonotype. V gene TRBV6-5 combines with J gene TRBJ1-5, with 10 nucleotides matching TRBD1. V shed 2 bases, J shed 7 bases, and the junction held 5 bases outside the gene matches. This CDR3 contains 15 residues. CDR1 is MNHEY and CDR2 is SVGAGI in the germline V gene. CDR3 region: CASSYRTGGGQPQHF. The DNA for the CDR3 is TGTGCCAGCAGTTACCGGACAGGGGGAGGACAGCCCCAGCATTTT.

This clonotype showed up many times. Compared with germline, one end of the junction differs, possibly owing to a read error. The genes are TRBV7-2 and TRBJ2-7, with TRBD1 identical over 7 bases. In germline, CDR1 is SGHTA, CDR2 FQGNSA. The CDR3 covers 14 residues. CDR3 sequence: CASSLGQGVYEQYF. The CDR3 DNA reads TGTGCCAGCAGTTTAGGGCAGGGGGTCTACGAGCAGTACTTC.